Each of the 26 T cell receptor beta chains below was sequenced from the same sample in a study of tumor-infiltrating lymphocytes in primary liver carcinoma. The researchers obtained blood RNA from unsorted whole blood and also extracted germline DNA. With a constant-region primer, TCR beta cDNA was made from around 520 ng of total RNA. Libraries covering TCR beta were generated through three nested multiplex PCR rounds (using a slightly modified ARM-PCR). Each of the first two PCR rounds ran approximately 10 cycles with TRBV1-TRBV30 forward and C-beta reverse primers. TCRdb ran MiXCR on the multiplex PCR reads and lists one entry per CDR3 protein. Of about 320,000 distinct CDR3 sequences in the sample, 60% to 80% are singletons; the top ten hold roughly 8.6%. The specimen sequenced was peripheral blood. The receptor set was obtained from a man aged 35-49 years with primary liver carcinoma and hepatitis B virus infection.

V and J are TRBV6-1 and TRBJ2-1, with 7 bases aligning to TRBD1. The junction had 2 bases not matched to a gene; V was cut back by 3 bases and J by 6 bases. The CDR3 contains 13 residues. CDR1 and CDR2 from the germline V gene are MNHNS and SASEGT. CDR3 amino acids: CASSEQGVNEQFF. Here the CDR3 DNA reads TGTGCCAGCAGTGAGCAGGGGGTCAATGAGCAGTTCTTC.

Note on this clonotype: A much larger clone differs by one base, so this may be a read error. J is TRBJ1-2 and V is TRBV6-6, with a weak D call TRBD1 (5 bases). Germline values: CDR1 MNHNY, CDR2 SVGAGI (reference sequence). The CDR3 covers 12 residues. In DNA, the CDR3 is TGTGCCAGCAGCCGCCAGGGTGACGGAATCGCCTTC. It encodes CASSRQGDGIAF.

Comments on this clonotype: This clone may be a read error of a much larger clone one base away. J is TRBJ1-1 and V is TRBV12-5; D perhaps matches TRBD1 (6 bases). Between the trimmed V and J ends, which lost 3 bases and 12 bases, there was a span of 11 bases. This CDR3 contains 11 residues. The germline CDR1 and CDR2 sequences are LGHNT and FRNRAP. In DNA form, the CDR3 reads TGTGCTAGTGGTTTTGGACAGAGAACTTTCTTT. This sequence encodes CASGFGQRTFF.

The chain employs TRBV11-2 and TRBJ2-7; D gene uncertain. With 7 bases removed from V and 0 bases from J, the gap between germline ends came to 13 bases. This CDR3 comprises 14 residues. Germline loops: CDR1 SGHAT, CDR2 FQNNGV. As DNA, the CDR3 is TGTGCCAGCAACTTGTTAGTGGGCTCCTACGAGCAGTACTTC. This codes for CASNLLVGSYEQYF.

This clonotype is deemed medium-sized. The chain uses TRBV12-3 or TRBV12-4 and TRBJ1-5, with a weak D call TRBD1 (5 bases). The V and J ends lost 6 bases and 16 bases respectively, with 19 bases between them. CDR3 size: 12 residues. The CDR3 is CASSTLGAPPHF. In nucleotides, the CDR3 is TGTGCCAGCAGCACCCTAGGGGCCCCTCCACATTTT.

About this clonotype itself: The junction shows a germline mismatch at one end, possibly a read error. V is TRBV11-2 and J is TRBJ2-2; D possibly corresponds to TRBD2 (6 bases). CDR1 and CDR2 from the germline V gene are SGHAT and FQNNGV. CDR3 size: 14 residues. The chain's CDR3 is CASSPLVSGGELLF. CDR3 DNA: TGTGCCAGCAGCCCGTTGGTATCTGGCGGGGAGCTGCTTTTT.

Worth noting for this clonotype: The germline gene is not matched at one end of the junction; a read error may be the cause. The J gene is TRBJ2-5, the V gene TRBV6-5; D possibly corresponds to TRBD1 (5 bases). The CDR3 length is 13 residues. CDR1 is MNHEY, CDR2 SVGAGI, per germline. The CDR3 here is CTSSYGQGETQYF. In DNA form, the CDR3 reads TGTACCAGCAGTTACGGTCAGGGAGAGACCCAGTACTTC.

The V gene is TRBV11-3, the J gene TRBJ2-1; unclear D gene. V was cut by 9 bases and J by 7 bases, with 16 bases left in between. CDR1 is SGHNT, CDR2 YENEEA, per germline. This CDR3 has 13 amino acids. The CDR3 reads CASCLGIRNEQFF. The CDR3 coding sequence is TGTGCCAGTTGCTTAGGGATTCGGAATGAGCAGTTCTTC.

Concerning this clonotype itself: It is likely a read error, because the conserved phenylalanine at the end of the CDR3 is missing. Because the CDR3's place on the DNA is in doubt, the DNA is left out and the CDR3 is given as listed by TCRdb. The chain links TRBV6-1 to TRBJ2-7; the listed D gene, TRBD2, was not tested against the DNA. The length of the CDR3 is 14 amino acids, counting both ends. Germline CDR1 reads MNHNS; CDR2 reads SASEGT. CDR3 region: CASTLSGSSYEQYY.

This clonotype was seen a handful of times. The CDR3 nucleotides are TGCAGCGTTGAAAAGGGCGGAGCTAACTATGGCTACACCTTC. This sequence encodes CSVEKGGANYGYTF. The chain links TRBV29-1 to TRBJ1-2, with D uncertain. V dropped 2 bases and J dropped 0 bases, with 10 bases sitting between them. CDR3 length equals 14 residues. Germline loops: CDR1 SQVTM, CDR2 ANQGSEA.

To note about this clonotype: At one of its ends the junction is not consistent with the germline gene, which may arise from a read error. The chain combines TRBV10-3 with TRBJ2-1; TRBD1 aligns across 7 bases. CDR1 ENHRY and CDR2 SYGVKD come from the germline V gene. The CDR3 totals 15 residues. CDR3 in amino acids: CTISEGQPWTTEQFF. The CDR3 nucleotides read TGTACCATCAGTGAGGGACAGCCATGGACCACTGAGCAGTTCTTC.

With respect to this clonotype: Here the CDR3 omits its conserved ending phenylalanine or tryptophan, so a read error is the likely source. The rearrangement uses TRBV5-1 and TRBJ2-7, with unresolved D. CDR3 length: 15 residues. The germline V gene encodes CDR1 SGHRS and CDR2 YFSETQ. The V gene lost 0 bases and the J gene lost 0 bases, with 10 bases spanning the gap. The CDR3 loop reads CASSLEGPSSYEQYI. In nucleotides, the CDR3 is TGCGCCAGCAGCTTGGAAGGGCCGAGCTCCTACGAGCAGTACATC.

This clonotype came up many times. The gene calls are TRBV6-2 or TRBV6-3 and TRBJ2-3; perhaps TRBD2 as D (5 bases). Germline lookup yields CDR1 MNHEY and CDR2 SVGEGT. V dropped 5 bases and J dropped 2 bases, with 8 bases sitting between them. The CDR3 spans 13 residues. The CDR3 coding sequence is TGTGCCAGCAGTAAGGAGGTCACAGATACGCAGTATTTT. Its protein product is CASSKEVTDTQYF.

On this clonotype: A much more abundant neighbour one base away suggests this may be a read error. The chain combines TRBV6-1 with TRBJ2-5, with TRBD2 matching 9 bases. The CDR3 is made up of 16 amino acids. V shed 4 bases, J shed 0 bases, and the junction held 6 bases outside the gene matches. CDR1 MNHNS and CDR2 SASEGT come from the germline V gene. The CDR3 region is CASSASASGNQETQYF. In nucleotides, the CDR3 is TGTGCCAGCAGTGCTTCGGCTAGCGGGAACCAAGAGACCCAGTACTTC.

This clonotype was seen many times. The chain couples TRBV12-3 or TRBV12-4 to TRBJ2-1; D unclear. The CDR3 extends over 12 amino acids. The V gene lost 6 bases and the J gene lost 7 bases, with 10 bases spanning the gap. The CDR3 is CASSPINNEQFF. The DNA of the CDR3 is TGTGCCAGCAGCCCTATTAATAATGAGCAGTTCTTC.

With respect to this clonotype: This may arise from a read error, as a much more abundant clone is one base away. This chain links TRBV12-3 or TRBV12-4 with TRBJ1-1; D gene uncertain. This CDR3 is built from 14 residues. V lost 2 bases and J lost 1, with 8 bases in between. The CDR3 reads CASSLPATNTEAFF. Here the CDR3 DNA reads TGTGCCAGCAGTTTACCGGCGACGAACACTGAAGCTTTCTTT.

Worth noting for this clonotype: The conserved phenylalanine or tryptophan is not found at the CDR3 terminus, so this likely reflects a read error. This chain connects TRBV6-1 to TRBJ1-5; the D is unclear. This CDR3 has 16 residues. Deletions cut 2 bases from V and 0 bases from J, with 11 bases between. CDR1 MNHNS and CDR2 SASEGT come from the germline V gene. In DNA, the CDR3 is TGTGCCAGCAGTGAATTGGCCCCACATAGCAATCAGCCCCAGCATTAT. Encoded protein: CASSELAPHSNQPQHY.

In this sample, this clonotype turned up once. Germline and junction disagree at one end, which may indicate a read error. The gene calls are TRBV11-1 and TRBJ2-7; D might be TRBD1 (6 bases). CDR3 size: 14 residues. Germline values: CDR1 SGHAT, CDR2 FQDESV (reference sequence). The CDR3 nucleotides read TGTGCCTGCAGCTATTTGGGACACGGCTACGAGCAGTACTTC. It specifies CACSYLGHGYEQYF.

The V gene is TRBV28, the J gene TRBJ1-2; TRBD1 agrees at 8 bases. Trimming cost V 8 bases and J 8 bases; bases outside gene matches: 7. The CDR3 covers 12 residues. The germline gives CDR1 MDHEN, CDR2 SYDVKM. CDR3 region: CASDQGAGGYTF. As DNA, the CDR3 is TGTGCCAGCGACCAGGGGGCCGGCGGCTACACCTTC.

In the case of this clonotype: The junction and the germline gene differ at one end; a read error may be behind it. The CDR3 DNA follows: TGTGCCAGCAGTCCCTTTAGCGGGGTTATAGCCAGAAACATCCAGTACTTC. This codes for CASSPFSGVIARNIQYF. The V and J genes are TRBV6-5 and TRBJ2-4, with 8 bases lining up with TRBD2. CDR3 length: 17 amino acids. The germline V gene has CDR1 MNHEY and CDR2 SVGAGI.

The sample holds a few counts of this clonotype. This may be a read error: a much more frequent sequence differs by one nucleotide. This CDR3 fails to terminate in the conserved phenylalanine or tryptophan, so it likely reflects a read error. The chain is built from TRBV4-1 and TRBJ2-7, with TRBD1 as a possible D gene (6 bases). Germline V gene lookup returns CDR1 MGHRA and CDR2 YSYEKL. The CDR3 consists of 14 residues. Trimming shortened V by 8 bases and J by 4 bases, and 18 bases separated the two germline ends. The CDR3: CASGTEPGVYEQYL. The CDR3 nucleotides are TGCGCCAGCGGGACCGAGCCAGGGGTTTACGAGCAGTACTTA.

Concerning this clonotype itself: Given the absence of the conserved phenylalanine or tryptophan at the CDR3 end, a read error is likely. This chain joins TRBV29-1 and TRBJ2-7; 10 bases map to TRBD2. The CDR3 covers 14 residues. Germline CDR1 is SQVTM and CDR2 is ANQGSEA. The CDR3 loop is CSVAVGAGGNEQYI. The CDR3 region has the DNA TGCAGTGTTGCGGTTGGAGCGGGAGGGAACGAGCAGTACATC.

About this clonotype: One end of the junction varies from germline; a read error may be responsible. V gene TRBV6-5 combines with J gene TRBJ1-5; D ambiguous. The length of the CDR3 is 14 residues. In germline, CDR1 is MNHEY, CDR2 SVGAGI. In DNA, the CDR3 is TGTGCCAGCAGTCACTCGGGCCAGAATCAGCCCCAGCATTTT. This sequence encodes CASSHSGQNQPQHF.

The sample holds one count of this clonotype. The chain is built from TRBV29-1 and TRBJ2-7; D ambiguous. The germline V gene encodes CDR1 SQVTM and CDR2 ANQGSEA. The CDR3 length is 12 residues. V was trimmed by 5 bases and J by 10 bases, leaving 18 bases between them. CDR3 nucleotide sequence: TGCAGCGTTACTCCTGGAGCCAATGAACAGTACTTC. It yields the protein CSVTPGANEQYF.

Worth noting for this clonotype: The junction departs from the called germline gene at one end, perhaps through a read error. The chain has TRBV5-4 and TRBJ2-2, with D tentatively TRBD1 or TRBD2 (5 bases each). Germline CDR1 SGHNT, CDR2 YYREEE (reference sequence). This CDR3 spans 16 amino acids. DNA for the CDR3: TGTGCCAACAGCTTGAGCCAGGGTCGGGGAGCCGGGGAGCTGTTTTTT. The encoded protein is CANSLSQGRGAGELFF.

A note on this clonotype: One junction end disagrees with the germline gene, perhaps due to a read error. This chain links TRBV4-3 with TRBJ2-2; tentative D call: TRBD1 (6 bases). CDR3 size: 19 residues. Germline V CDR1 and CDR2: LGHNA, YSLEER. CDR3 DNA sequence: TGCGCCAGCAGCCCCAACGCGAATAGGTACAGGGACGAACACCTGGGAGCTGTTTTT. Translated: CASSPNANRYRDEHLGAVF.